This TCR beta chain was identified in a study of shared clonotypes between healthy human individuals. The study, taken as a whole, reports: In the sorted subsets, rarefaction showed sequencing was incomplete despite large depth. Relative to memory subsets, naive subsets generally showed larger estimated richness.

Comments on this clone: Its specificity is not known.

The naive CD8 fraction comprised CD45RO-negative cells positively selected for CCR7 and excluded terminally differentiated effector memory CD45RA+ cells. Each donor was a Caucasian adult residing in Nashville, Tennessee. Only in-frame clones appear in the TCRdb table, and some are missing; sequencing was by immunoSEQ multiplex PCR. This sample yields about 2.1 million clones, of which 93% are seen a single time; around 1.8% belongs to the top ten. The receptor was derived from a man between 18 and 35 years old in good health. Some clones in this sample may be carry-over from other donors' samples. The sequencing sample was made of naive CD8+ T cells from PBMCs.

The CDR3 loop reads CAWSVPGFGLGGYTF. The CDR3 DNA reads TGTGCCTGGAGTGTACCAGGTTTTGGGCTTGGTGGCTACACCTTC. The V gene is TRBV30, the J gene TRBJ1-2; no firm D call. CDR1 GTSNPN and CDR2 SVGIG come from the germline V gene (reference sequence). The CDR3 contains 15 residues. Trimming took off 0 bases at V and 7 bases at J, with 18 bases between the two ends. The whole variable domain, remainder taken from reference TRBV30 and TRBJ1-2, is SQTIHQWPATLVQPVGSPLSLECTVEGTSNPNLYWYRQAAGRGLQLLFYSVGIGQISSEVPQNLSASRPQDRQFILSSKKLLLSDSGFYLCAWSVPGFGLGGYTFGSGTRLTVV.